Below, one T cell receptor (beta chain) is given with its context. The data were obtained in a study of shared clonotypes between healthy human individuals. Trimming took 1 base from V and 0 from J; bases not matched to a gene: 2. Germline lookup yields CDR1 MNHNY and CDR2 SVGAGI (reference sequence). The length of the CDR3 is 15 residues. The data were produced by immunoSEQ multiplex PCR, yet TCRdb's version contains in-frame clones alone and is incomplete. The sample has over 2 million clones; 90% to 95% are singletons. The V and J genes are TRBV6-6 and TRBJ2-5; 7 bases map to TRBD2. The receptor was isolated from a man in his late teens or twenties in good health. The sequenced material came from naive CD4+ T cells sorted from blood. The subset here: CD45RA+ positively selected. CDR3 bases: TGTGCCAGCAGTTACTACGGGACTAACCAAGAGACCCAGTACTTC. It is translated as CASSYYGTNQETQYF.